This TCR beta chain originates from a study of cytomegalovirus exposure and HLA in healthy donors. The overall study: Per a later analysis, the approximately 690 first-cohort and more than 100 validation repertoires shared one platform.

This clone was detected only a few times. Sequencing used immunoSEQ multiplex PCR; TCRdb keeps in-frame clones, though not all of them. The sample consists of 150,000 to 250,000 clones, 80% to 90% of them appearing once. Germline V lookup: CDR1 MNHEY, CDR2 SMNVEV (reference sequence). Trimming removed 4 bases from V and 1 base from J, with 10 bases in between. CDR3 length: 14 residues. The chain couples TRBV27 to TRBJ1-1; D unresolved. This receptor was obtained from a woman in her twenties or thirties in good health and CMV-seronegative. The sequenced sample consisted of PBMCs. In DNA form, the CDR3 reads TGTGCCAGCAGTTCAGCGGTGAAGAACACTGAAGCTTTCTTT. It specifies CASSSAVKNTEAFF.